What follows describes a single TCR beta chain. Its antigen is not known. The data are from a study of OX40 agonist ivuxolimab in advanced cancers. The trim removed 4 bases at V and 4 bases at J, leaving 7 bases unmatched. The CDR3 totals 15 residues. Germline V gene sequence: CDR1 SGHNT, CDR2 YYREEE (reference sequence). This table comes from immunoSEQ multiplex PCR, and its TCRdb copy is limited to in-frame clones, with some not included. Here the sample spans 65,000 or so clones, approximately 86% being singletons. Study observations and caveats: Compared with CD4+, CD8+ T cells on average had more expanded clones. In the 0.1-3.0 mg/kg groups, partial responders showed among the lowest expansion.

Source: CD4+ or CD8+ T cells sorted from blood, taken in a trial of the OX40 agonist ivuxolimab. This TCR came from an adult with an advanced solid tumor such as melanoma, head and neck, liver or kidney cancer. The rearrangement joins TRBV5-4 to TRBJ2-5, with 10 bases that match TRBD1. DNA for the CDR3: TGTGCCAGCAGCCAGGGACAGGGGCGACGAGAGACCCAGTACTTC. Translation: CASSQGQGRRETQYF.